This paragraph covers one TCR beta chain sequence. This sample is drawn from a study of blood T cell repertoires in COVID-19. Overall study context: Samples of COVID-19 (acute and convalescent) were obtained from the United States, Italy and Spain. T cells, B-cell-depleted T cells, or PBMCs supplied cDNA or gDNA.

In the source study's methods: Reference gene primer amplification yielded estimated nucleated cell counts. Sequencing was performed with immunoSEQ multiplex PCR; in TCRdb, only in-frame clones are kept and a portion is missing. The V and J calls and the clone size are those of that table, but D and trimming were determined from the DNA. The table shows under 150,000 clones, with 80% to 90% occurring only once. This CDR3 has 16 residues. J was trimmed by 6 bases and V by 4 bases; bases with no gene match: 10. Germline CDR1 is SGHKS and CDR2 is YYEKEE (reference sequence). This chain connects TRBV5-5 to TRBJ1-4; 9 bases are shared with TRBD1. Sequencing input: peripheral blood. This receptor was obtained from a human donor with acute or convalescent COVID-19. The donor label of this sample is uncertain. Here the CDR3 reads CASSGSTGGVDEKLFF. The CDR3 DNA reads as TGTGCCAGCAGCGGTTCGACAGGGGGGGTCGATGAAAAACTGTTTTTT.